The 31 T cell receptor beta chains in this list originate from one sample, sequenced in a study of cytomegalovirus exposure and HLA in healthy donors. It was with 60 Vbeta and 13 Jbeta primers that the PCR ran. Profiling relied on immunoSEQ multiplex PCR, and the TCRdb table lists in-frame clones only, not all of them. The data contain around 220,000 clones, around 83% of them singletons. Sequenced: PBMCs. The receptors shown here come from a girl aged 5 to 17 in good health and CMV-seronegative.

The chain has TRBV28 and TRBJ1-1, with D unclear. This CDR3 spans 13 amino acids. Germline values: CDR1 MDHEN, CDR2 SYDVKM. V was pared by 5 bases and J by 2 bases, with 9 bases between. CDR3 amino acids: CASSRAPNTEAFF. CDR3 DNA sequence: TGTGCCAGCAGTCGCGCCCCAAACACTGAAGCTTTCTTT.

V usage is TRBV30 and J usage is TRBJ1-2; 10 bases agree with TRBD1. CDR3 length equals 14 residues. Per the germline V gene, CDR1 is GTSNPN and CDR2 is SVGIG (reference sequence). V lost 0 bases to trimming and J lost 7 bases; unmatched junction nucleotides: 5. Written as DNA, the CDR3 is TGTGCCTGGAGTGTCGGCGGGACAGGGGTTGGCTACACCTTC. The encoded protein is CAWSVGGTGVGYTF.

The CDR3 DNA is TGTGCCAGCAGTTTACTCGCTGGAAACACCATATATTTT. Translation: CASSLLAGNTIYF. This chain connects TRBV28 to TRBJ1-3; D is uncertain. Deletions cut 2 bases from V and 2 bases from J, with 4 bases between. CDR1 is MDHEN and CDR2 is SYDVKM in the germline V gene. This CDR3 region has 13 residues.

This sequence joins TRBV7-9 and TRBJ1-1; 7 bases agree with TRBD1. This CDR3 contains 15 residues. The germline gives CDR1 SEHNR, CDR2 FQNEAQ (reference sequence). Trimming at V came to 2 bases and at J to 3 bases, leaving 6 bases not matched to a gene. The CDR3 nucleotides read TGTGCCAGCAGCTTAAGGGGACAGACAGACACTGAAGCTTTCTTT. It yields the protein CASSLRGQTDTEAFF.

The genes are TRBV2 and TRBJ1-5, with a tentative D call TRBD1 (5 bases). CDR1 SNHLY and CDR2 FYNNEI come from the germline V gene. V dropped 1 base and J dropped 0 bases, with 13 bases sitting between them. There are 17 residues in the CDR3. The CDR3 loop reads CASSEVGALYSNQPQHF. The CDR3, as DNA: TGTGCCAGCAGTGAAGTAGGGGCCCTTTATAGCAATCAGCCCCAGCATTTT.

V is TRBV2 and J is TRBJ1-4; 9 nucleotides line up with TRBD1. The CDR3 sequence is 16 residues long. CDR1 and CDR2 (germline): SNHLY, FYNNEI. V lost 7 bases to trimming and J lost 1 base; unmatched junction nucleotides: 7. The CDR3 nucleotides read TGTGCCAGCATCCCTGACAGGGGGAGAACTAATGAAAAACTGTTTTTT. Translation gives CASIPDRGRTNEKLFF. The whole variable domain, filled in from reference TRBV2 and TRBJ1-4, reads EPEVTQTPSHQVTQMGQEVILRCVPISNHLYFYWYRQILGQKVEFLVSFYNNEISEKSEIFDDQFSVERPDGSNFTLKIRSTKLEDSAMYFCASIPDRGRTNEKLFFGSGTQLSVL.

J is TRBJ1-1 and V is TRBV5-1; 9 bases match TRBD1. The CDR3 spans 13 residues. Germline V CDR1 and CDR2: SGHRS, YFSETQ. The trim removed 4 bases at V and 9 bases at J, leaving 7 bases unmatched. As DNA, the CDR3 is TGCGCCAGCAGCGTATGGACAGGGGAAAAAGCTTTCTTT. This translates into CASSVWTGEKAFF. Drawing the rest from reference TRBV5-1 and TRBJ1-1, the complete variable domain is KAGVTQTPRYLIKTRGQQVTLSCSPISGHRSVSWYQQTPGQGLQFLFEYFSETQRNKGNFPGRFSGRQFSNSRSEMNVSTLELGDSALYLCASSVWTGEKAFFGQGTRLTVV.

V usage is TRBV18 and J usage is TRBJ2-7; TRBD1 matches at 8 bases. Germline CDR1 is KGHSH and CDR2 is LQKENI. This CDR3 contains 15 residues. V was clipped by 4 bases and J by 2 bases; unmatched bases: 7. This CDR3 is CASSLSGGIAYEQYF. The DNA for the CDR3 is TGTGCCAGCTCACTTTCAGGGGGCATAGCCTACGAGCAGTACTTC.

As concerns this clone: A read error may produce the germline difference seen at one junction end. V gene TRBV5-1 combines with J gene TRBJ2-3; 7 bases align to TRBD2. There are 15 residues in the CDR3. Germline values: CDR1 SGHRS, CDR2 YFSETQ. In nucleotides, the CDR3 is TGCGCCAGCAGCTTGGCTGCGCGGGAGTCAGATATGCAGTATTTT. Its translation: CASSLAARESDMQYF.

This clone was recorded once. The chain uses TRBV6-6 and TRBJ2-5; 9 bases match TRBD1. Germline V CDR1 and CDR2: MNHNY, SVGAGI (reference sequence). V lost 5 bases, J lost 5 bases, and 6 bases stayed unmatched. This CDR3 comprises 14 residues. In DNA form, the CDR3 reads TGTGCCAGCAGTGACACAGGGGGCGAGGAGACCCAGTACTTC. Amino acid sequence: CASSDTGGEETQYF.

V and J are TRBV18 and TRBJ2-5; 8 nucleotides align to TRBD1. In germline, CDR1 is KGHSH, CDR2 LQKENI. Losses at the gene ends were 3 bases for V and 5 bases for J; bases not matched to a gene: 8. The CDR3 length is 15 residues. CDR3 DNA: TGTGCCAGCTCACCCATAGGACAGGGTAGGGAGACCCAGTACTTC. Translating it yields CASSPIGQGRETQYF.

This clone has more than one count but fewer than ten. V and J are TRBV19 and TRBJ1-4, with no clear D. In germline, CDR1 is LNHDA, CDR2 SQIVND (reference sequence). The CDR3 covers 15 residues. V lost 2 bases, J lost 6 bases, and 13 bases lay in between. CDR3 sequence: CASSISRRVDEKLFF. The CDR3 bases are TGTGCCAGTAGTATATCGAGGCGGGTGGATGAAAAACTGTTTTTT.

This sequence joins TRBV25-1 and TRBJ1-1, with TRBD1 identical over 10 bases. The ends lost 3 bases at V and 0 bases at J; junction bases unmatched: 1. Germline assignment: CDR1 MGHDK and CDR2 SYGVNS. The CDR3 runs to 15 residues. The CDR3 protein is CASSEGTGVNTEAFF. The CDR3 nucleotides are TGTGCCAGCAGTGAGGGGACAGGGGTGAACACTGAAGCTTTCTTT.

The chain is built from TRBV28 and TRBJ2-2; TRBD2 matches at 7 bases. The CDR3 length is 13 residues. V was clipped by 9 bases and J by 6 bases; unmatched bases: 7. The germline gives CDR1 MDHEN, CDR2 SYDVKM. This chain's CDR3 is CASIAGDAGELFF. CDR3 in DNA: TGTGCCAGTATAGCGGGCGACGCCGGGGAGCTGTTTTTT. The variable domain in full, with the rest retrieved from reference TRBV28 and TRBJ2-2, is DVKVTQSSRYLVKRTGEKVFLECVQDMDHENMFWYRQDPGLGLRLIYFSYDVKMKEKGDIPEGYSVSREKKERFSLILESASTNQTSMYLCASIAGDAGELFFGEGSRLTVL.

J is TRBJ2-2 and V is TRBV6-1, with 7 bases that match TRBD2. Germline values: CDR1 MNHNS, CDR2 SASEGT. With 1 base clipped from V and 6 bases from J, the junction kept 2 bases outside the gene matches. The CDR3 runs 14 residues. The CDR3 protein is CASSEVGGSGELFF. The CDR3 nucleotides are TGTGCCAGCAGTGAAGTGGGGGGGTCCGGGGAGCTGTTTTTT.

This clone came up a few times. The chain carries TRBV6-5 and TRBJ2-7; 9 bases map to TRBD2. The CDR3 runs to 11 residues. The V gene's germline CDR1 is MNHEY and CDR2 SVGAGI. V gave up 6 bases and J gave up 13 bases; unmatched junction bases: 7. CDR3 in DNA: TGTGCCAGCAGCAGCCGTAGCGGGAGCTACTTC. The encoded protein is CASSSRSGSYF.

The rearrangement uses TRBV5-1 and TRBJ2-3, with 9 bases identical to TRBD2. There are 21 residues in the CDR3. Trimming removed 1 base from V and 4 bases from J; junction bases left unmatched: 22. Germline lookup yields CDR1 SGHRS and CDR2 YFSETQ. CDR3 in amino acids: CASSLKSRAWGGRERPDTQYF. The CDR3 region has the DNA TGCGCCAGCAGCTTGAAATCGCGGGCCTGGGGCGGGAGGGAGCGTCCAGATACGCAGTATTTT.

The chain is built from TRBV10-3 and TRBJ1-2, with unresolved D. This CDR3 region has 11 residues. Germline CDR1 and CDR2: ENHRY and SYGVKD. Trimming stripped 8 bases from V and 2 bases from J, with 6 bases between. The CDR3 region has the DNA TGTGCCATCCGACAAAACTATGGCTACACCTTC. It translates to CAIRQNYGYTF.

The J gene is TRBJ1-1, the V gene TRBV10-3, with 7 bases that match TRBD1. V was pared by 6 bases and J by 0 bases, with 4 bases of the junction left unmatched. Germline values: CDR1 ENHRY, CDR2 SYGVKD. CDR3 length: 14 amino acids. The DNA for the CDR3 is TGTGCCATCAGGGAGGGACAGCTGAACACTGAAGCTTTCTTT. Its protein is CAIREGQLNTEAFF.

CDR3: CASSWGLAGGEDEQFF. As DNA, the CDR3 is TGTGCCAGCAGCTGGGGACTAGCGGGAGGAGAGGATGAGCAGTTCTTC. The chain joins TRBV5-4 to TRBJ2-1; the match to TRBD2 covers 15 bases. The trim removed 3 bases at V and 8 bases at J, leaving 6 bases unmatched. In germline, CDR1 is SGHNT, CDR2 YYREEE (reference sequence). This CDR3 region has 16 residues.

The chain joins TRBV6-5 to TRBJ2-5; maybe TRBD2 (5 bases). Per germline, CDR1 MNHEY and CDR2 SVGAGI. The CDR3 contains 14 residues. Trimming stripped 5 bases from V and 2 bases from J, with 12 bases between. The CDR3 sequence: CASSTQTNQETQYF. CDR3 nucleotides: TGTGCCAGCAGTACCCAGACTAATCAAGAGACCCAGTACTTC.

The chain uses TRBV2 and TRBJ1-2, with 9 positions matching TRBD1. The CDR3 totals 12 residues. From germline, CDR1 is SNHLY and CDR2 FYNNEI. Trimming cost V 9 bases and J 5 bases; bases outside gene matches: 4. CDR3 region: CARGGTGYGYTF. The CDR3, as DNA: TGTGCCAGGGGGGGGACAGGGTATGGCTACACCTTC.

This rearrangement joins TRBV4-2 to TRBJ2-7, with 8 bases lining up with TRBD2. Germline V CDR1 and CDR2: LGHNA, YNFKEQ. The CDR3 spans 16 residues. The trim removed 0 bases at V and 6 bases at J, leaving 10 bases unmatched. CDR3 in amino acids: CASSQEPGGALSEQYF. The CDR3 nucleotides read TGTGCCAGCAGCCAAGAACCCGGGGGGGCTTTGTCCGAGCAGTACTTC.

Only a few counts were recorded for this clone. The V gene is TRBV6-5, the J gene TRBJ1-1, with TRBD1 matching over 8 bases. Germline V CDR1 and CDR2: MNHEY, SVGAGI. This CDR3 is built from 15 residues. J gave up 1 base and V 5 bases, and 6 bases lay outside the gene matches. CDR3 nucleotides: TGTGCCAGCAGTCTGACAGGGGTTCGGAACACTGAAGCTTTCTTT. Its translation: CASSLTGVRNTEAFF.

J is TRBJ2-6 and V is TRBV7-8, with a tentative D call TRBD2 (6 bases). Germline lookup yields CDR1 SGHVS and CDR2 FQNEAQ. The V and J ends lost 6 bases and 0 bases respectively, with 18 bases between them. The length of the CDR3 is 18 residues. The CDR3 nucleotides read TGTGCCAGCAGAAAACTAGGACGGGGGAACTCTGGGGCCAACGTCCTGACTTTC. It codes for CASRKLGRGNSGANVLTF.

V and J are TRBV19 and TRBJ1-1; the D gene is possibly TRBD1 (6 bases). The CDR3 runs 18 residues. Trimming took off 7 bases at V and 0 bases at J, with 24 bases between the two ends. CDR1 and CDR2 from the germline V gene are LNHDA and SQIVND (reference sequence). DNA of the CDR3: TGTGCCAGTACCCCGTGGGAGGGGGGAGTACTCATGAACACTGAAGCTTTCTTT. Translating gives CASTPWEGGVLMNTEAFF.

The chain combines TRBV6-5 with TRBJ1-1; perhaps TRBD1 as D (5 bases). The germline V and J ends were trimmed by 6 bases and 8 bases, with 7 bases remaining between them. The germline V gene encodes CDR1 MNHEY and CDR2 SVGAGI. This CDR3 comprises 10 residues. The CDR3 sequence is CASSQGEAFF. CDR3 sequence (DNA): TGTGCCAGCAGCCAGGGAGAAGCTTTCTTT.

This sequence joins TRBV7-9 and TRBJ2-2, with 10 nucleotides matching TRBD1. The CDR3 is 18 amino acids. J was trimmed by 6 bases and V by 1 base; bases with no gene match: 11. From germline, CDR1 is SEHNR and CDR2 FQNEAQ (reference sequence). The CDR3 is CASSLGRDRGPVSGELFF. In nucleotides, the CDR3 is TGTGCCAGCAGCTTAGGTCGGGACAGGGGCCCAGTATCCGGGGAGCTGTTTTTT.

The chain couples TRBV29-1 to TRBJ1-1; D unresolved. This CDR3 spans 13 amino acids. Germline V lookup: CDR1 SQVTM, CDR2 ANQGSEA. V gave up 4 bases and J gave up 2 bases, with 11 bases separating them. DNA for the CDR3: TGCAGCGTTGCGCGGACTGACAACACTGAAGCTTTCTTT. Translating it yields CSVARTDNTEAFF.

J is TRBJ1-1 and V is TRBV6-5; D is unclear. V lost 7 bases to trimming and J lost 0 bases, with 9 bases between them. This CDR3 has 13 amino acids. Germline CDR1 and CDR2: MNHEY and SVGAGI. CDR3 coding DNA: TGTGCCAGCACCCTCCAGTTGAACACTGAAGCTTTCTTT. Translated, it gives CASTLQLNTEAFF.

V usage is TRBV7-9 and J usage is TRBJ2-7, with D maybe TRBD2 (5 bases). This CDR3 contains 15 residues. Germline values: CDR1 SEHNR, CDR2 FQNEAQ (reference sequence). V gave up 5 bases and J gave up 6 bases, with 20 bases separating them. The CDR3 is CASSRHLGTGFEQYF. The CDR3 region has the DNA TGTGCCAGCAGCCGTCATTTGGGTACGGGGTTCGAGCAGTACTTC. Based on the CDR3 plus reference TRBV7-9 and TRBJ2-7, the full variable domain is DTGVSQNPRHKITKRGQNVTFRCDPISEHNRLYWYRQTLGQGPEFLTYFQNEAQLEKSRLLSDRFSAERPKGSFSTLEIQRTEQGDSAMYLCASSRHLGTGFEQYFGPGTRLTVT.